This paragraph reports one T cell receptor beta chain. Its antigen is currently unknown. Primers used in a second PCR of roughly 7 to 12 cycles were a sample-barcoded 5' primer and a J-beta primer mix. TCRdb reprocessed the 5' RACE reads via MiXCR and lists one record per CDR3 protein. The repertoire holds hundreds of thousands of distinct CDR3 sequences, with under 65% as singletons. The data derive from a study of blood T cells in healthy people across ages. General study points: Among long-lived donors, naive CD4+ cells were more numerous and diversity higher than in aged donors. Roughly linear age-related decline in beta diversity appeared, significant by age 40.

The CDR3 spans 15 residues. Germline loops: CDR1 MNHNS, CDR2 SASEGT. Trimming removed 2 bases from V and 9 bases from J, with 17 bases in between. Sequenced: blood. The chain is built from TRBV6-1 and TRBJ2-1; possibly TRBD2 for D (7 bases). This receptor was obtained from a woman of 80 years or more in good health. CDR3 bases: TGTGCCAGCAGTGAACAGAGGGGGACTACAGGTGAGCAGTTCTTC. This translates into CASSEQRGTTGEQFF.